The 18 T cell receptor beta chains reported below all come from one sample, sequenced in a study of early T cells in non-severe SARS-CoV-2 infection. TCRdb redid the calling of the 5' RACE reads with MiXCR, one entry per CDR3 protein. The table includes around 46,000 distinct CDR3 sequences, roughly 10% detected once. Sequenced material: whole blood. The receptors were gathered from an adult who was a healthcare worker with PCR-confirmed SARS-CoV-2 infection or an uninfected control (not recorded which).

This clonotype showed up just a few times. The rearrangement links TRBV4-1 to TRBJ2-1; 13 bases align to TRBD2. This CDR3 region has 16 residues. Germline values: CDR1 MGHRA, CDR2 YSYEKL. Germline trimming cut 0 bases from V and 6 bases from J; bases unmatched to any gene: 2. As DNA, the CDR3 is TGCGCCAGCAGCCAAGAGACTAGCGGGAGGATCAATGAGCAGTTCTTC. Residues: CASSQETSGRINEQFF.

The chain employs TRBV19 and TRBJ1-1; TRBD1 might be the D (6 bases). V was shortened by 4 bases and J by 7 bases, with 16 bases between the two germline ends. This CDR3 contains 14 residues. Germline V CDR1 and CDR2: LNHDA, SQIVND (reference sequence). CDR3 amino acids: CASSRETEGGEAFF. The CDR3 region has the DNA TGTGCCAGTAGTAGGGAGACCGAGGGGGGTGAAGCTTTCTTT.

V is TRBV20-1 and J is TRBJ1-4; 7 bases are a match to TRBD1. V was pared by 6 bases and J by 3 bases, with 7 bases of the junction left unmatched. The germline CDR1 and CDR2 sequences are DFQATT and SNEGSKA (reference sequence). CDR3 length equals 14 residues. The CDR3 is CSAEGGGSNEKLFF. The CDR3 DNA sequence: TGCAGTGCCGAAGGAGGGGGCTCTAATGAAAAACTGTTTTTT.

This clonotype was seen many times. This chain uses TRBV12-3 or TRBV12-4 with TRBJ2-7; the D gene could be TRBD1 or TRBD2 (5 bases each). The CDR3 has 15 amino acids. Trimming removed 6 bases from V and 0 bases from J, with 15 bases in between. The CDR3 sequence: CASSEPGPSSYEQYF. CDR3 DNA sequence: TGTGCCAGCAGCGAACCGGGGCCTAGCTCCTACGAGCAGTACTTC.

This clonotype was recorded a few times. The genes are TRBV28 and TRBJ1-2; TRBD1 aligns across 10 bases. Germline loops: CDR1 MDHEN, CDR2 SYDVKM. The CDR3 is made up of 14 amino acids. V was clipped by 6 bases and J by 7 bases; unmatched bases: 8. CDR3: CASRTTGGFFGYTF. DNA for the CDR3: TGTGCCAGCAGAACGACAGGGGGCTTTTTTGGCTACACCTTC.

This clonotype was observed a handful of times. The rearrangement uses TRBV7-2 and TRBJ2-3; 7 bases match TRBD2. With 0 bases clipped from V and 2 bases from J, the junction kept 11 bases outside the gene matches. This CDR3 has 18 residues. The germline CDR1 and CDR2 sequences are SGHTA and FQGNSA. The CDR3 bases are TGTGCCAGCAGCTTAGCGCTTTCGCGGCTAGCGGCCACAGATACGCAGTATTTT. This sequence encodes CASSLALSRLAATDTQYF.

This clonotype appeared many times. J is TRBJ1-1 and V is TRBV7-9, with D tentatively TRBD1 (5 bases). Germline loops: CDR1 SEHNR, CDR2 FQNEAQ (reference sequence). Trimming left V 5 bases short and J 4 bases short, with 14 bases between. The CDR3 sequence is 14 residues long. Here the CDR3 reads CASSNERGATEAFF. As DNA, the CDR3 is TGTGCCAGCAGCAATGAACGTGGGGCCACTGAAGCTTTCTTT. The variable domain in full, with the rest retrieved from reference TRBV7-9 and TRBJ1-1, is DTGVSQNPRHKITKRGQNVTFRCDPISEHNRLYWYRQTLGQGPEFLTYFQNEAQLEKSRLLSDRFSAERPKGSFSTLEIQRTEQGDSAMYLCASSNERGATEAFFGQGTRLTVV.

This sequence joins TRBV5-1 and TRBJ2-5, with 9 bases that match TRBD1. In germline, CDR1 is SGHRS, CDR2 YFSETQ. The CDR3 sequence is 16 residues long. The ends lost 1 base at V and 5 bases at J; junction bases unmatched: 9. The CDR3 DNA follows: TGCGCCAGCAGCTTGAAGTACGACAGGGGGGCTGAGACCCAGTACTTC. Translated, it gives CASSLKYDRGAETQYF.

V usage is TRBV6-2 or TRBV6-3 and J usage is TRBJ1-2, with D hard to call. V lost 6 bases to trimming and J lost 2 bases, with 7 bases between them. Looked up from germline, CDR1 is MNHEY and CDR2 is SVGEGT. The CDR3 is made up of 12 amino acids. The CDR3 loop is CASSISNYGYTF. As DNA, the CDR3 is TGTGCCAGCAGCATCAGCAACTATGGCTACACCTTC.

This clonotype came up many times. V is TRBV20-1 and J is TRBJ2-4, with 7 bases that match TRBD2. The V gene end was trimmed by 1 base and the J gene end by 7 bases; junction bases not matched to a gene: 1. CDR1 is DFQATT and CDR2 is SNEGSKA in the germline V gene (reference sequence). The CDR3 spans 12 residues. Here the CDR3 DNA reads TGCAGTGCTAGAGGGGAGGGGAACATTCAGTACTTC. Translation: CSARGEGNIQYF.

The chain employs TRBV27 and TRBJ1-1; 7 nucleotides agree with TRBD1. With V trimmed by 0 bases and J by 7 bases, 14 bases remained unmatched. The CDR3 runs to 17 residues. The germline CDR1 and CDR2 sequences are MNHEY and SMNVEV (reference sequence). CDR3 DNA sequence: TGTGCCAGCAGTTTATCGGCTTTCCCGCCGAGACAGGGTGAAGCTTTCTTT. Amino acid sequence: CASSLSAFPPRQGEAFF.

This clonotype occurred a few times. The CDR3 DNA sequence: TGTGCCAGCAGCTTAGGGTTTTGGCGCGGAGAGCAGTACTTC. Translation gives CASSLGFWRGEQYF. V usage is TRBV14 and J usage is TRBJ2-7, with D unresolved. V was shortened by 5 bases and J by 7 bases, with 18 bases between the two germline ends. The germline gives CDR1 SGHDN, CDR2 FVKESK. The CDR3 totals 14 residues.

This chain joins TRBV7-2 and TRBJ1-3, with no clear D. There are 15 residues in the CDR3. The germline V gene has CDR1 SGHTA and CDR2 FQGNSA. V was cut by 4 bases and J by 0 bases, with 10 bases left in between. The CDR3 here is CASSSLFSSGNTIYF. DNA of the CDR3: TGTGCCAGCAGCTCGCTATTTAGCTCTGGAAACACCATATATTTT.

This clonotype has a handful of counts. The V call is TRBV6-2 or TRBV6-3, the J call TRBJ2-1; TRBD2 aligns across 11 bases. The CDR3 is made up of 18 amino acids. CDR1 and CDR2 (germline): MNHEY, SVGEGT. With V trimmed by 4 bases and J by 7 bases, 15 bases remained unmatched. CDR3 sequence reads: CASSFPLSGRASFNEQFF. CDR3 nucleotides: TGTGCCAGCAGTTTCCCCCTTAGCGGGAGGGCCTCTTTTAATGAGCAGTTCTTC.

In its sample, this clonotype was seen a few times. This sequence joins TRBV10-3 and TRBJ2-3; TRBD1 aligns across 10 bases. With V trimmed by 6 bases and J by 3 bases, 9 bases remained unmatched. Per the germline V gene, CDR1 is ENHRY and CDR2 is SYGVKD. The CDR3 is made up of 16 amino acids. This CDR3 is CAIRPTDRGATDTQYF. The CDR3 DNA follows: TGTGCCATCAGACCCACGGACAGGGGGGCGACAGATACGCAGTATTTT.

CDR3 sequence: CACKSSLSSYEQYF. The CDR3 DNA is TGTGCCTGCAAGAGTTCCTTAAGCTCCTACGAGCAGTACTTC. The genes are TRBV30 and TRBJ2-7; no firm D call. The CDR3 contains 14 residues. V was clipped by 6 bases and J by 0 bases, with 15 bases between them. Germline loops: CDR1 GTSNPN, CDR2 SVGIG (reference sequence).

The V and J genes are TRBV25-1 and TRBJ2-7, with D possibly matching TRBD1 (5 bases). Trimming cost V 5 bases and J 0 bases, with 20 bases left between them. The CDR3 length is 17 residues. The germline gives CDR1 MGHDK, CDR2 SYGVNS. CDR3 in amino acids: CASSPLAGIEDSYEQYF. The DNA of the CDR3 is TGTGCCAGCAGTCCTCTTGCAGGGATTGAGGACTCCTACGAGCAGTACTTC.

At least ten counts were recorded for this clonotype. CDR3 nucleotide sequence: TGTGCCAGCAGCTCCCAGAGTGGCGGGAGGGACGGGGAGCTGTTTTTT. It specifies CASSSQSGGRDGELFF. V usage is TRBV7-2 and J usage is TRBJ2-2; 9 positions agree with TRBD2. Trimming took 4 bases from V and 7 from J; bases not matched to a gene: 10. Looked up from germline, CDR1 is SGHTA and CDR2 is FQGNSA. The CDR3 loop spans 16 amino acids.